This T cell receptor (beta chain) is drawn from a study of shared clonotypes between healthy human individuals. The CDR3 spans 16 residues. With 5 bases clipped from V and 4 bases from J, the junction kept 6 bases outside the gene matches. Germline loops: CDR1 LNHDA, CDR2 SQIVND (reference sequence). This table comes from immunoSEQ multiplex PCR, and its TCRdb copy is limited to in-frame clones, with some not included. The sample lists more than 90,000 clones, 67% occurring once. The chain employs TRBV19 and TRBJ2-2; 11 nucleotides align to TRBD2. This receptor was taken from a man aged 25-45 years in good health. The sample was memory CD8+ T cells sorted from blood. Sample subset: CD45RO+ cells pooled with CCR7-negative TemRA cells. In DNA form, the CDR3 reads TGTGCCAGTAGTCCAATAGCGGGAGGGGTCACCGGGGAGCTGTTTTTT. Translated: CASSPIAGGVTGELFF. Full variable domain (missing parts from reference TRBV19 and TRBJ2-2): DGGITQSPKYLFRKEGQNVTLSCEQNLNHDAMYWYRQDPGQGLRLIYYSQIVNDFQKGDIAEGYSVSREKKESFPLTVTSAQKNPTAFYLCASSPIAGGVTGELFFGEGSRLTVL.